The sequence of this TCR beta chain was determined in a study of neurological immune-mediated disorders (dated by TCRdb to about 2019). The study in broad terms: Of the 35 or so multiple sclerosis patients, around 30 had relapsing-remitting MS and 3 had secondary progressive MS. Of the approximately 70 subjects in the cohort, about 14 were HAM/TSP patients, some 35 were multiple sclerosis patients, and about 20 were healthy controls. The study compared peripheral blood TCR-beta repertoires of HTLV-I-associated myelopathy (HAM/TSP) patients, multiple sclerosis patients and healthy controls using UMI-based sequencing. The 100 to 110 TCR-beta libraries covered PBMC samples along with longitudinal samples, technical triplicates, and paired sorted CD4+ and CD8+ T-cell subsets. The investigation overall reported the following: In a phylogenetic analysis, the repertoires of 18 out of 34 MS patients fell into a single cluster of related CDR3 sequences, pointing to a possible signature at the repertoire level. The MS cluster was not associated with any clinical or MRI features, and the authors stated that larger cohorts are needed. No identical CDR3 amino acid sequences were shared among expanded clones across subjects, suggesting private TCR-beta repertoires in all groups. TCR clonal expansion was highest in HAM/TSP patients and lowest in MS patients, with MS patients falling below even healthy controls.

Many counts were recorded for this clonotype. Its antigen is not yet known. Qualities for individual bases were not recorded, and no much larger clone is one base off. cDNA was synthesized by template-switch 5'RACE using a primer carrying a 10-nucleotide random unique molecular identifier by which each TCR transcript was tagged. Every sequencing run yielded over 200 million TCR-beta sequences covering 15-18 subjects. Total RNA was extracted with the RNeasy kit. The KAPA Real-time Library Amplification kit was used to amplify TCR-beta VDJ regions with primers for the TCR constant region and the 5'RACE anchor. Sample indexes and Illumina adaptors were added in a first PCR, after which library yield was increased in a second PCR. After Ampure bead purification, the TCR product of roughly 650 bp was size-selected on a 2% E-gel SizeSelection system. Before pooling, library quality was assessed on a Bioanalyzer, concentration was determined with Qubit, and library quantification was performed with the Kapa Library Quantification kit. An Illumina HiSeq 2500 sequenced the libraries paired-end 2 x 150 bp. To increase sequence diversity, about 25-31% phiX was spiked into each library pool. In the source study's methods: The UMI-based MiGEC pipeline processed quality-filtered reads and removed over 75% of raw TCR sequences during error correction. IMGT germline references were used for aligning VDJ genes, and each clonotype was defined as a unique CDR3 amino acid sequence together with its V-J genes. VDJtools evaluated clonal expansion, Shannon diversity and CDR3 relatedness (CalcPairwiseDistances, ClusterSamples); CLCbio workbench built phylogenetic trees. A clone was classed as expanded if it had 8 or more unique UMIs, a cutoff based on coefficient-of-variation modelling across technical triplicates. The raw public data were reprocessed by TCRdb itself: fastp quality trimming at Q25, MiXCR clonotype calling, in-frame beta chains only. Every entry covers one CDR3 protein and lists the most common genes and DNA from its rows. What appears here as the V and J calls and clone size reflects TCRdb's work, not the paper's. The sample records fewer than 80,000 distinct CDR3 sequences, around 5% of which are singletons. Of the sample, 3.4% falls within the top ten clones.

For the unsorted PBMC libraries, 2 million PBMCs were stored in RNAlater at -80 degrees C until RNA extraction and were used to generate the libraries. The multiple sclerosis patients were enrolled in a US clinical protocol that evaluated disease progression with magnetic resonance imaging. Peripheral blood was subjected to Ficoll-Hypaque density gradient centrifugation to isolate PBMCs, which were then cryopreserved in liquid nitrogen. This clonotype was obtained from a woman between 50 and 59 years old with multiple sclerosis. Sequenced: PBMCs.

The nucleotide sequence reads TGTGCCAGCAGCCTTACAGGGGAACTCGCAGATACGCAGTATTTT. It specifies CASSLTGELADTQYF. Recombination linked TRBV7-3 to TRBJ2-3; a stretch of 7 junction bases matches TRBD1. Trimming leaves V shorter by 5 bases and J shorter by 4 bases, with the junction holding 9 bases beyond the gene matches. From cysteine to phenylalanine, the CDR3 is 15 amino acids long. The only DNA kept is the CDR3, 45 bases in frame from the first base. From a lookup of the germline V gene, CDR1 and CDR2 are SGHTA and FQGTGA.